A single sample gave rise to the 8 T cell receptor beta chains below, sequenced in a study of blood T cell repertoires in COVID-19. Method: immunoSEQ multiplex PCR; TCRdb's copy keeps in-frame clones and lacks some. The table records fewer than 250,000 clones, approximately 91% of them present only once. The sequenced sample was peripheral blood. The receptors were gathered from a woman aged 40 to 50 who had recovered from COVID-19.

DNA for the CDR3: TGTGCCAGCAGTTACTCGAGCGGGGCCTCCTACGAGCAGTACTTC. Residues: CASSYSSGASYEQYF. The V gene is TRBV6-5, the J gene TRBJ2-7, with 7 bases identical to TRBD2. CDR3 length: 15 amino acids. Germline V gene data show CDR1 as MNHEY and CDR2 as SVGAGI. The V segment lost 0 bases and the J segment 0 bases; nucleotides outside the gene matches: 2.

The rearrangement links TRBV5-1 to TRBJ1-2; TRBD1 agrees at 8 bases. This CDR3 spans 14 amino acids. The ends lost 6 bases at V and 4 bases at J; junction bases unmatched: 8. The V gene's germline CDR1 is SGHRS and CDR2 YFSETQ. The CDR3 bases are TGCGCCAGCACCCTTGGACAGGGCACCTATGGCTACACCTTC. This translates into CASTLGQGTYGYTF.

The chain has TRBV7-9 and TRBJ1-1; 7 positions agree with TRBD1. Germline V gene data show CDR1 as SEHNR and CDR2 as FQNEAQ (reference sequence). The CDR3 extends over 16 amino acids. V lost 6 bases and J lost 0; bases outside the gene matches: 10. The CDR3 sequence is CASSSPGQTLNTEAFF. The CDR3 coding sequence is TGTGCCAGCAGTTCCCCGGGACAGACTCTGAACACTGAAGCTTTCTTT.

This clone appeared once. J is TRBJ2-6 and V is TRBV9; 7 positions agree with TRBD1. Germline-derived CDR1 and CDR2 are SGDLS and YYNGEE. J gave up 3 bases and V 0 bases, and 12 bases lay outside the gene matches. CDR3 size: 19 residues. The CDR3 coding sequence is TGTGCCAGCAGCGTAGCGACAGGGTGGGTTACTTTTGGGGCCAACGTCCTGACTTTC. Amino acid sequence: CASSVATGWVTFGANVLTF.

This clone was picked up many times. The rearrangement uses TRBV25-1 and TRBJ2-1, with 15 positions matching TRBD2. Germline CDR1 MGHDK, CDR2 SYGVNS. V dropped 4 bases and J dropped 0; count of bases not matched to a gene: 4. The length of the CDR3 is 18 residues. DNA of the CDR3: TGTGCCAGCAGTGGGACTAGCGGGAGGGTAAGCTCCTACAATGAGCAGTTCTTC. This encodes CASSGTSGRVSSYNEQFF. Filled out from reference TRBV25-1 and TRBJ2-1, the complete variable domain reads EADIYQTPRYLVIGTGKKITLECSQTMGHDKMYWYQQDPGMELHLIHYSYGVNSTEKGDLSSESTVSRIRTEHFPLTLESARPSHTSQYLCASSGTSGRVSSYNEQFFGPGTRLTVL.

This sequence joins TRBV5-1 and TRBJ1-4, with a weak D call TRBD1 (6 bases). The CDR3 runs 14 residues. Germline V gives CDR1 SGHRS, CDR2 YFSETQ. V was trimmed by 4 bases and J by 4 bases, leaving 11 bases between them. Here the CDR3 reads CASSPDRINEKLFF. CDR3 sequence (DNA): TGCGCCAGCAGCCCGGACAGAATTAATGAAAAACTGTTTTTT.

The CDR3 DNA follows: TGTGCCAGCTCCCTTAATCAGGGGTGGGGCAATCAGCCCCAGCATTTT. The encoded protein is CASSLNQGWGNQPQHF. The gene calls are TRBV18 and TRBJ1-5; the D gene is possibly TRBD1 (6 bases). This CDR3 is built from 16 residues. Germline CDR1 and CDR2: KGHSH and LQKENI. Trimming took off 6 bases at V and 2 bases at J, with 17 bases between the two ends.

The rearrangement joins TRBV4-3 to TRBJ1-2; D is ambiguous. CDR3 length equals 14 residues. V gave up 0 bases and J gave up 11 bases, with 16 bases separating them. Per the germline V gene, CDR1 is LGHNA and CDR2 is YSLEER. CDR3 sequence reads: CASSQDLGLDIYTF. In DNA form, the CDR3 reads TGCGCCAGCAGCCAAGATTTAGGACTCGATATTTACACCTTC.